A single sample is the source of the 29 T cell receptor beta chains below, sequenced in a study of blood T cell repertoires in COVID-19. Assay: immunoSEQ multiplex PCR; the TCRdb copy retains only in-frame clones and omits some. Found here are some 300,000 clones, over 85% of them singletons; the top ten hold just under 9.5%. What was sequenced was PBMCs or T cells enriched from blood (not recorded which). The receptors shown here come from a woman under 40 who had recovered from COVID-19.

V is TRBV10-1 and J is TRBJ1-3; D uncertain. The germline CDR1 and CDR2 sequences are WNHNN and SYGVQD (reference sequence). This CDR3 comprises 14 residues. V lost 9 bases, J lost 0 bases, and 12 bases lay in between. The CDR3 loop reads CASRSADSGNTIYF. The CDR3 DNA sequence: TGCGCCAGTCGCTCCGCGGACTCTGGAAACACCATATATTTT.

The rearrangement uses TRBV6-2 or TRBV6-3 and TRBJ2-5, with 7 bases that match TRBD2. There are 15 residues in the CDR3. From germline, CDR1 is MNHEY and CDR2 SVGEGT. The V and J ends lost 4 bases and 2 bases, in that order; junction bases with no gene match: 7. In DNA, the CDR3 is TGTGCCAGCAGTTTCGGACATAGCGGGCAAGAGACCCAGTACTTC. It codes for CASSFGHSGQETQYF.

The chain employs TRBV27 and TRBJ1-2, with D hard to call. The V gene's germline CDR1 is MNHEY and CDR2 SMNVEV (reference sequence). The CDR3 loop spans 14 amino acids. The V gene lost 6 bases and the J gene lost 4 bases, with 15 bases spanning the gap. CDR3 loop: CASRVGLLSYGYTF. CDR3 DNA sequence: TGTGCCAGCAGAGTAGGACTACTATCCTATGGCTACACCTTC.

This clone was found once. V usage is TRBV3-1 (or the pseudogene TRBV3-2) and J usage is TRBJ2-2; TRBD1 agrees at 12 bases. The germline V gene encodes CDR1 LGHDT and CDR2 YNNKEL (reference sequence). The junction had 12 bases not matched to a gene; V was cut back by 9 bases and J by 7 bases. CDR3 size: 16 residues. CDR3 amino acids: CARYQGDRGLSGELFF. In DNA, the CDR3 is TGTGCCAGGTACCAGGGGGACAGGGGGCTTAGCGGGGAGCTGTTTTTT.

The chain is built from TRBV18 and TRBJ2-3; D perhaps matches TRBD2 (6 bases). CDR3 length equals 17 residues. Germline loops: CDR1 KGHSH, CDR2 LQKENI. Trimming removed 3 bases from V and 2 bases from J, with 18 bases in between. This chain's CDR3 is CASSPDLTAGSTDTQYF. In nucleotides, the CDR3 is TGTGCCAGCTCACCGGATCTGACGGCGGGATCCACAGATACGCAGTATTTT.

The chain has TRBV28 and TRBJ1-1; D is unresolved. CDR3 size: 14 residues. From germline, CDR1 is MDHEN and CDR2 SYDVKM. Deletions cut 6 bases from V and 1 base from J, with 12 bases between. The CDR3 protein is CASSQSTPNTEAFF. The CDR3 nucleotides are TGTGCCAGCAGCCAAAGTACTCCGAACACTGAAGCTTTCTTT.

The chain carries TRBV5-1 and TRBJ2-1; 14 nucleotides line up with TRBD2. The CDR3 runs 15 residues. The trim removed 3 bases at V and 7 bases at J, leaving 3 bases unmatched. Germline V gene data show CDR1 as SGHRS and CDR2 as YFSETQ. CDR3 loop: CASSYRLAGGNEQFF. Written as DNA, the CDR3 is TGCGCCAGCAGCTACAGACTAGCGGGAGGGAATGAGCAGTTCTTC.

This clone has more than one count but fewer than ten. The chain recombines TRBV28 with TRBJ1-2; D not resolved. The CDR3 runs 13 residues. V lost 6 bases to trimming and J lost 4 bases, with 12 bases between them. Germline V gene sequence: CDR1 MDHEN, CDR2 SYDVKM. The CDR3 nucleotides are TGTGCCAGCAGGGACGGAGGTCTCTATGGCTACACCTTC. It encodes CASRDGGLYGYTF.

The chain carries TRBV10-3 and TRBJ1-3, with D unclear. With 7 bases removed from V and 4 bases from J, the gap between germline ends came to 23 bases. From germline, CDR1 is ENHRY and CDR2 SYGVKD. CDR3 size: 17 residues. DNA of the CDR3: TGTGCCATCACCCTGGGAGCAGACTGGTCAGACGGAAACACCATATATTTT. This gives the protein CAITLGADWSDGNTIYF.

This clone was seen a single time. The J gene is TRBJ2-3, the V gene TRBV5-6; 9 bases fit TRBD2. The V gene's germline CDR1 is SGHDT and CDR2 YYEEEE. This CDR3 spans 18 amino acids. After removal of 0 bases from V and 1 base from J, the junction contained 9 bases not matched to a gene. The CDR3, as DNA: TGTGCCAGCAGCTTGGGGCTAGCGGGATTCGGGGGCACAGATACGCAGTATTTT. Protein: CASSLGLAGFGGTDTQYF.

The chain links TRBV28 to TRBJ2-1; possible D gene TRBD2, 5 bases. The CDR3 length is 16 residues. Germline values: CDR1 MDHEN, CDR2 SYDVKM. Deletions cut 6 bases from V and 2 bases from J, with 17 bases between. CDR3 sequence: CASSHKTSRPYNEQFF. CDR3 DNA sequence: TGTGCCAGCAGCCATAAAACTAGTAGGCCCTACAATGAGCAGTTCTTC.

V usage is TRBV5-1 and J usage is TRBJ1-1; D is unresolved. This CDR3 has 13 residues. Per germline, CDR1 SGHRS and CDR2 YFSETQ. The germline V and J ends were trimmed by 0 bases and 7 bases, with 10 bases remaining between them. As DNA, the CDR3 is TGCGCCAGCAGCTTGGAGTTCGGGTTTGAAGCTTTCTTT. Amino acids: CASSLEFGFEAFF.

This sequence joins TRBV7-9 and TRBJ2-1; 9 bases agree with TRBD2. Trimming cost V 6 bases and J 1 base; bases outside gene matches: 7. The CDR3 has 16 amino acids. CDR1 is SEHNR, CDR2 FQNEAQ, per germline (reference sequence). The CDR3 bases are TGTGCCAGCAGTCCGGCGCTAGCGGGGTCCTACAATGAGCAGTTCTTC. Translated: CASSPALAGSYNEQFF. The variable domain in full, with the rest retrieved from reference TRBV7-9 and TRBJ2-1, is DTGVSQNPRHKITKRGQNVTFRCDPISEHNRLYWYRQTLGQGPEFLTYFQNEAQLEKSRLLSDRFSAERPKGSFSTLEIQRTEQGDSAMYLCASSPALAGSYNEQFFGPGTRLTVL.

The V call is TRBV28, the J call TRBJ2-6, with TRBD2 identical over 9 bases. The CDR3 sequence is 21 residues long. Germline V gives CDR1 MDHEN, CDR2 SYDVKM. After removal of 8 bases from V and 1 base from J, the junction contained 21 bases not matched to a gene. CDR3 nucleotide sequence: TGTGCCAGCCGGGAGAGGGCGCTCCGGCGGGGGGGACCTTCTGGGGCCAACGTCCTGACTTTC. Its translation: CASRERALRRGGPSGANVLTF.

The chain links TRBV24-1 to TRBJ1-2, with 7 bases fitting TRBD1. Germline V gene sequence: CDR1 KGHDR, CDR2 SFDVKD. Trimming at V came to 3 bases and at J to 6 bases, leaving 6 bases not matched to a gene. CDR3 length: 14 residues. CDR3 loop: CATSDTDREDGYTF. The CDR3 DNA is TGTGCCACCAGTGATACAGACAGGGAAGATGGCTACACCTTC.

V gene TRBV27 combines with J gene TRBJ1-2; D might be TRBD1 (5 bases). CDR1 is MNHEY, CDR2 SMNVEV, per germline (reference sequence). The V end was cut by 5 bases, the J end by 5 bases, with 21 bases between. This CDR3 spans 16 amino acids. The chain's CDR3 is CASSPGPGWGTYGYTF. The CDR3 nucleotides are TGTGCCAGCAGTCCCGGCCCTGGGTGGGGGACTTATGGCTACACCTTC.

The chain employs TRBV19 and TRBJ1-2; 10 bases align to TRBD1. The CDR3 is 15 amino acids. J was trimmed by 3 bases and V by 5 bases; bases with no gene match: 6. The germline CDR1 and CDR2 sequences are LNHDA and SQIVND (reference sequence). CDR3 DNA sequence: TGTGCCAGTAGTTCACGACAGGGGGCGGACTATGGCTACACCTTC. Translation gives CASSSRQGADYGYTF.

V gene TRBV13 combines with J gene TRBJ1-4; TRBD1 is a possible D gene (6 bases). The CDR3 totals 16 residues. From germline, CDR1 is PRHDT and CDR2 FYEKMQ (reference sequence). V shed 0 bases and J shed 7 bases, with 15 bases lying between them. The CDR3 reads CASSLGQGRGGEKLFF. The CDR3 nucleotides read TGTGCCAGCAGCTTAGGACAGGGTCGGGGGGGTGAAAAACTGTTTTTT.

The rearrangement links TRBV5-4 to TRBJ1-2, with 12 bases matching TRBD1. V was clipped by 7 bases and J by 8 bases; unmatched bases: 3. This CDR3 is 12 amino acids long. Looked up from germline, CDR1 is SGHNT and CDR2 is YYREEE (reference sequence). The CDR3 loop is CASGTGGFGYTF. The CDR3 coding sequence is TGTGCCAGCGGGACAGGGGGCTTCGGCTACACCTTC. Variable domain in full (rest from reference TRBV5-4 and TRBJ1-2): ETGVTQSPTHLIKTRGQQVTLRCSSQSGHNTVSWYQQALGQGPQFIFQYYREEENGRGNFPPRFSGLQFPNYSSELNVNALELDDSALYLCASGTGGFGYTFGSGTRLTVV.

This clone appeared once. Here the CDR3 reads CASSISAPANYGYTF. The DNA for the CDR3 is TGTGCCAGCAGTATCAGCGCACCCGCTAACTATGGCTACACCTTC. V and J are TRBV21-1 and TRBJ1-2. TRBV21-1 is assigned pseudogene status. This CDR3 is 15 amino acids long.

A word on this clone: The sample has other DNA sequences that encode this CDR3 too. This chain links TRBV19 with TRBJ2-1; 10 positions match TRBD2. The germline gives CDR1 LNHDA, CDR2 SQIVND (reference sequence). The CDR3 is 16 amino acids. Trimming took 3 bases from V and 4 from J; bases not matched to a gene: 6. CDR3 protein: CASSIVAGGLYNEQFF. CDR3 nucleotide sequence: TGTGCCAGTAGTATCGTAGCGGGAGGACTTTACAATGAGCAGTTCTTC.

The V call is TRBV5-6, the J call TRBJ2-6; D remains ambiguous. Germline assignment: CDR1 SGHDT and CDR2 YYEEEE. Between the trimmed V and J ends, which lost 2 bases and 0 bases, there was a span of 3 bases. The CDR3 is made up of 14 amino acids. The CDR3 DNA sequence: TGTGCCAGCAGCTTCAACTCTGGGGCCAACGTCCTGACTTTC. It encodes CASSFNSGANVLTF.

The genes are TRBV28 and TRBJ2-2; D possibly corresponds to TRBD1 (5 bases). CDR3 length equals 18 residues. Germline CDR1 reads MDHEN; CDR2 reads SYDVKM. Trimming stripped 5 bases from V and 3 bases from J, with 22 bases between. CDR3 sequence: CASSGHSMGIPDTGELFF. The CDR3 nucleotides are TGTGCCAGCAGTGGACACTCCATGGGAATACCGGACACCGGGGAGCTGTTTTTT.

This chain links TRBV11-2 with TRBJ1-1; no firm D call. The CDR3 runs 17 residues. Per the germline V gene, CDR1 is SGHAT and CDR2 is FQNNGV. V was shortened by 0 bases and J by 2 bases, with 16 bases between the two germline ends. The CDR3 region has the DNA TGTGCCAGCAGCTTAGATGTTATTGGCGGGAGTAACACTGAAGCTTTCTTT. It specifies CASSLDVIGGSNTEAFF.

The chain is built from TRBV7-8 and TRBJ1-4; D is unclear. The CDR3 length is 16 residues. Looked up from germline, CDR1 is SGHVS and CDR2 is FQNEAQ. The germline V and J ends were trimmed by 5 bases and 2 bases, with 15 bases remaining between them. CDR3 coding DNA: TGTGCCAGCAGCCTCCTGAGGGCGATTACTAATGAAAAACTGTTTTTT. Its protein is CASSLLRAITNEKLFF. Using reference TRBV7-8 and TRBJ1-4 for the parts outside the CDR3, the full variable domain is GAGVSQSPRYKVAKRGQDVALRCDPISGHVSLFWYQQALGQGPEFLTYFQNEAQLDKSGLPSDRFFAERPEGSVSTLKIQRTQQEDSAVYLCASSLLRAITNEKLFFGSGTQLSVL.

The chain carries TRBV7-2 and TRBJ1-1; 8 nucleotides agree with TRBD1. The CDR3 contains 17 residues. Germline V gene data show CDR1 as SGHTA and CDR2 as FQGNSA. The junction had 12 bases not matched to a gene; V was cut back by 5 bases and J by 1 base. The CDR3 DNA sequence: TGTGCCAGCAGCCCCCCGTTAGAGGGGACAGGGAACACTGAAGCTTTCTTT. It codes for CASSPPLEGTGNTEAFF.

The gene calls are TRBV18 and TRBJ2-2, with D maybe TRBD1 (6 bases). V gave up 5 bases and J gave up 4 bases, with 23 bases separating them. The CDR3 extends over 18 amino acids. CDR1 and CDR2 (germline): KGHSH, LQKENI. Here the CDR3 DNA reads TGTGCCAGCTCAACGGAACCCCCGGGACACAGCTCCACCGGGGAGCTGTTTTTT. This codes for CASSTEPPGHSSTGELFF.

A remark on this clone: Sequence at one end of the junction differs from germline and may be a read error. This chain links TRBV2 with TRBJ1-6, with D unclear. CDR1 SNHLY and CDR2 FYNNEI come from the germline V gene. The CDR3 is 17 residues long. CDR3 loop: CASIEGSFFREIHPLHF. The CDR3 coding sequence is TGTGCCAGCATTGAAGGGTCCTTTTTTCGAGAGATTCACCCCCTCCACTTT. Variable domain in full (rest from reference TRBV2 and TRBJ1-6): EPEVTQTPSHQVTQMGQEVILRCVPISNHLYFYWYRQILGQKVEFLVSFYNNEISEKSEIFDDQFSVERPDGSNFTLKIRSTKLEDSAMYFCASIEGSFFREIHPLHFGNGTRLTVT.

V gene TRBV12-5 combines with J gene TRBJ1-1; tentative D call: TRBD1 (6 bases). Germline V CDR1 and CDR2: LGHNT, FRNRAP. Trimming took 0 bases from V and 5 from J, leaving 16 bases between them. There are 16 residues in the CDR3. The CDR3 spells CASGLVLTGLMTEAFF. CDR3 bases: TGTGCTAGTGGTTTGGTACTTACAGGGTTGATGACTGAAGCTTTCTTT.